This T cell receptor (beta chain) was recorded in a study of lymphopenia after photon versus proton radiotherapy. General study findings and limits: Photon-treated patients lost naive T cells and TCR diversity; proton-treated stayed stable. Oligoclonal CD8+ Temra expansion after nadir drove photon patients' diversity drop. A bigger post-nadir fall in TCR diversity correlated inversely with survival time in deceased patients.

TCRdb keeps only in-frame clones here, not all; method: immunoSEQ multiplex PCR. Found here are about 70,000 clones, 87% of them singletons; the top ten hold 9.5% to 14%. This CDR3 region has 15 residues. The germline CDR1 and CDR2 sequences are SEHNR and FQNEAQ (reference sequence). Trimming took 3 bases from V and 10 from J; bases not matched to a gene: 8. The count of this clone is one. Antigen unknown. The rearrangement joins TRBV7-9 to TRBJ2-1; 11 bases match TRBD2. The sequence was collected from a man older than 75 with esophageal cancer. The source was peripheral blood, collected from a patient treated with proton-based radiotherapy. CDR3 sequence (DNA): TGTGCCAGCAGCTTTGCCCTAGCGGGGGGAATGGAGCAGTTCTTC. It translates to CASSFALAGGMEQFF.